This TCR beta chain was identified during a study of T cells in women clearing cervical HPV infection. Study-level background: Women with histologically confirmed HPV16-related CIN3 or worse, 2 with invasive cancer, served as cases. Only a few women had HLA typing results available. Study-wide results and caveats: CIN3+ cases had significantly higher TCR repertoire richness than controls, but evenness did not differ.

On this clone itself: The antigen remains undetermined.

The table came from immunoSEQ multiplex PCR; TCRdb's copy has only in-frame clones and leaves some out. The ten most abundant clones cover 6.5% to 8% of a sample with approximately 15,000 clones. The sequenced material came from blood buffy coat. This receptor was obtained from a woman aged 18 to 75 with a cervical HPV16 infection that either progressed to CIN3+ or cleared (not recorded which).

This CDR3 is CASSFRTSGGQETQYF. CDR3 DNA (partial): TGCGCCAGCAGCTTTCGGACTAGCGGGGGGCAAGAGACC. The chain is built from TRBV5-1 and TRBJ2-5; 14 nucleotides match TRBD2. From the germline J gene comes the end of the CDR3, since the read stops 3 residues before it. Germline-derived CDR1 and CDR2 are SGHRS and YFSETQ. V was clipped by 2 bases and J by 2 bases; unmatched bases: 2. The CDR3 is 16 residues long. The entire variable domain, with the rest obtained from reference TRBV5-1 and TRBJ2-5, is as follows: KAGVTQTPRYLIKTRGQQVTLSCSPISGHRSVSWYQQTPGQGLQFLFEYFSETQRNKGNFPGRFSGRQFSNSRSEMNVSTLELGDSALYLCASSFRTSGGQETQYFGPGTRLLVL.